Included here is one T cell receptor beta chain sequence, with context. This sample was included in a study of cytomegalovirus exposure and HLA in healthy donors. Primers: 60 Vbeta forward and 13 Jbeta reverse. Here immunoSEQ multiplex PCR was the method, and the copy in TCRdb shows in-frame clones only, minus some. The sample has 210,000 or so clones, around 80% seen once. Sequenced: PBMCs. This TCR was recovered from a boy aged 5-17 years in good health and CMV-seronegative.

CDR3: CASSRNPGQPQHF. CDR3 bases: TGTGCCAGCAGCCGGAACCCGGGGCAGCCCCAGCATTTT. The chain uses TRBV13 and TRBJ1-5, with D unresolved. The germline gives CDR1 PRHDT, CDR2 FYEKMQ (reference sequence). V lost 5 bases to trimming and J lost 7 bases, with 12 bases between them. The CDR3 consists of 13 residues.